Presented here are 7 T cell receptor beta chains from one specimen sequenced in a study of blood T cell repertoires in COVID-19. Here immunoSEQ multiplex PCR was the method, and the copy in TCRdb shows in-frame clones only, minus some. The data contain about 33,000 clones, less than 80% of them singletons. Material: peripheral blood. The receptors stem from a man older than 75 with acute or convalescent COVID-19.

CDR3 in DNA: TGCGCCAGCATCCGGGACTACTACAATGAGCAGTTCTTC. Residues: CASIRDYYNEQFF. This chain links TRBV10-1 with TRBJ2-1; the match to TRBD2 covers 7 bases. The CDR3 is 13 residues long. Germline V lookup: CDR1 WNHNN, CDR2 SYGVQD (reference sequence). The V and J ends lost 7 bases and 3 bases, in that order; junction bases with no gene match: 3.

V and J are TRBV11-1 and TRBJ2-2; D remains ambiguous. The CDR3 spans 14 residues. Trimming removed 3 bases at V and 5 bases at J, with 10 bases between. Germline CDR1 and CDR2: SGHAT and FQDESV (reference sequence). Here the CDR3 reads CASSFPGQTGELFF. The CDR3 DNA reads TGTGCCAGCAGCTTCCCAGGCCAGACCGGGGAGCTGTTTTTT.

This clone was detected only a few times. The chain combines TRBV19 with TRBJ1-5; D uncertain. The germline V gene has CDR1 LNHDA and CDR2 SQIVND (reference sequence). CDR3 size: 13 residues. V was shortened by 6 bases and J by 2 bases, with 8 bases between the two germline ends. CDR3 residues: CASRPRGNQPQHF. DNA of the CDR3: TGTGCCAGTAGGCCACGGGGCAATCAGCCCCAGCATTTT.

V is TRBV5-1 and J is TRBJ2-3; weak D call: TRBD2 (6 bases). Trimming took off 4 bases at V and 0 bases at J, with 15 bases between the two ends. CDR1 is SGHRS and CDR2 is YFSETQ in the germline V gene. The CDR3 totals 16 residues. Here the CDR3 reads CASSPKREDSTDTQYF. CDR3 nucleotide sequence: TGCGCCAGCAGCCCCAAGAGGGAGGATAGCACAGATACGCAGTATTTT.

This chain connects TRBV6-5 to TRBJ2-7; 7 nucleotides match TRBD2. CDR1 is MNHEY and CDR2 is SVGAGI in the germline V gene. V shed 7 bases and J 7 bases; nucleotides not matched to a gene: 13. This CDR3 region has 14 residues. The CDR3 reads CASTLDLLAREQYF. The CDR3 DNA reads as TGTGCCAGCACTCTTGACTTACTAGCGAGGGAGCAGTACTTC.

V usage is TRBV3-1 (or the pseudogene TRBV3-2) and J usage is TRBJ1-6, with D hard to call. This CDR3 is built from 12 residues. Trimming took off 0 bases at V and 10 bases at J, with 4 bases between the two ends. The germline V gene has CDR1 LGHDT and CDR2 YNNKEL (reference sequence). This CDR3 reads CASSQESSPLHF. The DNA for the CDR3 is TGTGCCAGCAGCCAAGAGAGCTCACCCCTCCACTTT.

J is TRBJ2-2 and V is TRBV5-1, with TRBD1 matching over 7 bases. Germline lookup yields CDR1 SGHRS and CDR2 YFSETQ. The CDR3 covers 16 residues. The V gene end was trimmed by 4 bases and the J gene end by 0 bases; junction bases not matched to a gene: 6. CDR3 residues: CASSPRQGSNTGELFF. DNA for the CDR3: TGCGCCAGCAGCCCACGACAGGGATCGAACACCGGGGAGCTGTTTTTT. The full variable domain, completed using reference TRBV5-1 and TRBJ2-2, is KAGVTQTPRYLIKTRGQQVTLSCSPISGHRSVSWYQQTPGQGLQFLFEYFSETQRNKGNFPGRFSGRQFSNSRSEMNVSTLELGDSALYLCASSPRQGSNTGELFFGEGSRLTVL.